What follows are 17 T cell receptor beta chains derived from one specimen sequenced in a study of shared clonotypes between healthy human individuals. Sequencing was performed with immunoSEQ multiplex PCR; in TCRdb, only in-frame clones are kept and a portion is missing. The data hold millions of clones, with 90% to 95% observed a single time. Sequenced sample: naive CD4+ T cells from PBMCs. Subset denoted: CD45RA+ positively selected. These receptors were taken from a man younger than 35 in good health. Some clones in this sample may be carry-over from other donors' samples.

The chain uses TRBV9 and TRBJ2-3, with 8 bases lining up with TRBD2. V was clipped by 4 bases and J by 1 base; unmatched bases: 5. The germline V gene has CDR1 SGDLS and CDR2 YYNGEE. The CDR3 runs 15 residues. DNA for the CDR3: TGTGCCAGCAGCCTAAGAGCGGGAGGCACAGATACGCAGTATTTT. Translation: CASSLRAGGTDTQYF.

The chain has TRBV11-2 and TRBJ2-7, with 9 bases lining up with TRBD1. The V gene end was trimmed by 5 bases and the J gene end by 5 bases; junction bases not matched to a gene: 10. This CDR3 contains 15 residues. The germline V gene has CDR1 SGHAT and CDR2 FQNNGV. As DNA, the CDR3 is TGTGCCAGCAGCAACCGGGACAGGGACAAGGACGAGCAGTACTTC. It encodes CASSNRDRDKDEQYF.

The CDR3 sequence is CASSLAWEGSYNEQFF. The CDR3 DNA sequence: TGCGCCAGCAGCTTGGCCTGGGAGGGGTCCTACAATGAGCAGTTCTTC. The chain links TRBV5-1 to TRBJ2-1; 7 nucleotides agree with TRBD2. CDR1 is SGHRS and CDR2 is YFSETQ in the germline V gene. The CDR3 is 16 residues long. The V and J ends lost 0 bases and 1 base, in that order; junction bases with no gene match: 4. Together with reference TRBV5-1 and TRBJ2-1, the CDR3 gives the full variable domain: KAGVTQTPRYLIKTRGQQVTLSCSPISGHRSVSWYQQTPGQGLQFLFEYFSETQRNKGNFPGRFSGRQFSNSRSEMNVSTLELGDSALYLCASSLAWEGSYNEQFFGPGTRLTVL.

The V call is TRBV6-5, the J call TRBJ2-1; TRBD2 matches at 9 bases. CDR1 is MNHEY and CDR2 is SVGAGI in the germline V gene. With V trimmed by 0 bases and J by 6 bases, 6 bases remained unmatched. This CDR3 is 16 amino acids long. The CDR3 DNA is TGTGCCAGCAGTTACTCGGGCGCGGGAGGGCCCAATGAGCAGTTCTTC. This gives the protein CASSYSGAGGPNEQFF.

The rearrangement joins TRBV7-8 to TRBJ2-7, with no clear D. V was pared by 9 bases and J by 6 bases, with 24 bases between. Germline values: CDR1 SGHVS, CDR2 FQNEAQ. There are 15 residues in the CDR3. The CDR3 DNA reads TGTGCCAGTCAGCAGGAAGAAAGAATATACGGCGAGCAGTACTTC. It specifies CASQQEERIYGEQYF.

The CDR3 loop is CASSGKGRDRYQPQHF. CDR3 nucleotides: TGTGCCAGCAGTGGAAAAGGCCGGGACAGATATCAGCCCCAGCATTTT. The chain has TRBV28 and TRBJ1-5, with 7 bases fitting TRBD1. From germline, CDR1 is MDHEN and CDR2 SYDVKM. V trimming: 5 bases; J trimming: 5 bases; junction bases outside the gene matches: 12. The CDR3 is 16 residues long.

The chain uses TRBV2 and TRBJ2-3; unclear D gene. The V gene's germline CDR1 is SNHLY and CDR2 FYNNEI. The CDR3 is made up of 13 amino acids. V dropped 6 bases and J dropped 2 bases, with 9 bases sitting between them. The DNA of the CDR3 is TGTGCCAGCAGCTACAGCCTCACAGATACGCAGTATTTT. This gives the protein CASSYSLTDTQYF.

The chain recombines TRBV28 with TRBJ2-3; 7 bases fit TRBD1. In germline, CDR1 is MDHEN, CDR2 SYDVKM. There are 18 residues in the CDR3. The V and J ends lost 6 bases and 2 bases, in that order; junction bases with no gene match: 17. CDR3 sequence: CASRRRRFAGGYTDTQYF. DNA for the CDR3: TGTGCCAGCAGACGACGTCGGTTTGCAGGGGGATACACAGATACGCAGTATTTT.

The CDR3 spells CASSLNEAGALEQFF. CDR3 nucleotide sequence: TGTGCCAGCAGCTTAAACGAAGCGGGAGCCCTTGAGCAGTTCTTC. The chain joins TRBV11-2 to TRBJ2-1; TRBD2 matches at 8 bases. Per germline, CDR1 SGHAT and CDR2 FQNNGV. CDR3 length equals 15 residues. Unmatched junction bases numbered 9, after V lost 2 bases and J lost 9 bases.

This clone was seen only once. CDR3 loop: CASSLQQGPYEQYF. DNA for the CDR3: TGTGCCAGCAGCTTACAGCAGGGTCCCTACGAGCAGTACTTC. The chain couples TRBV7-2 to TRBJ2-7; D perhaps matches TRBD1 (5 bases). The CDR3 length is 14 residues. The V and J ends lost 2 bases and 2 bases respectively, with 10 bases between them. Germline CDR1 reads SGHTA; CDR2 reads FQGNSA.

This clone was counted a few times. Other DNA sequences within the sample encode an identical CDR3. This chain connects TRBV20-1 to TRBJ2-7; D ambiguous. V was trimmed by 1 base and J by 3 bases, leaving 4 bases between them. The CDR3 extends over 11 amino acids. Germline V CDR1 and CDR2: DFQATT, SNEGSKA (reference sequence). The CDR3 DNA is TGCAGTGCTAGAGGGAACTACGAGCAGTACTTC. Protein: CSARGNYEQYF.

DNA of the CDR3: TGTGCCAGCTCACCTCTGACTGGGACTTACAATGAGCAGTTCTTC. Translation: CASSPLTGTYNEQFF. The V gene is TRBV18, the J gene TRBJ2-1; TRBD2 is a possible D gene (6 bases). Trimming took 3 bases from V and 4 from J, leaving 13 bases between them. Germline CDR1 is KGHSH and CDR2 is LQKENI. The CDR3 spans 15 residues. Drawing the rest from reference TRBV18 and TRBJ2-1, the complete variable domain is NAGVMQNPRHLVRRRGQEARLRCSPMKGHSHVYWYRQLPEEGLKFMVYLQKENIIDESGMPKERFSAEFPKEGPSILRIQQVVRGDSAAYFCASSPLTGTYNEQFFGPGTRLTVL.

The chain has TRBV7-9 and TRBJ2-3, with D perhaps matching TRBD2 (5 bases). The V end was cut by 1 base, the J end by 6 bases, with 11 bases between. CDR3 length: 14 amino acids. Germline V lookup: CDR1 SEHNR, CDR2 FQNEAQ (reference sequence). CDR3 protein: CASSLELDSDTQYF. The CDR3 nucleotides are TGTGCCAGCAGCTTAGAGCTGGACTCGGATACGCAGTATTTT.

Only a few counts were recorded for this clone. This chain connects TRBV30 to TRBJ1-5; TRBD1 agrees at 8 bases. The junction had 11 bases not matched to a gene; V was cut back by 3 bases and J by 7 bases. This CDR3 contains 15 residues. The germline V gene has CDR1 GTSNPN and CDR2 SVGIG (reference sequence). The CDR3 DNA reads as TGTGCCTGGAGCTACAGGGGGGCTAACGGACAGCCCCAGCATTTT. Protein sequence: CAWSYRGANGQPQHF.

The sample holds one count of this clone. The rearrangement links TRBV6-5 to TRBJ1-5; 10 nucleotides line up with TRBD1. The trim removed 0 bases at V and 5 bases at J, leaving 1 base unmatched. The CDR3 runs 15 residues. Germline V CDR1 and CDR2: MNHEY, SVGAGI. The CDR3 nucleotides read TGTGCCAGCAGTTACTCCGGGACAGGGGATCAGCCCCAGCATTTT. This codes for CASSYSGTGDQPQHF.

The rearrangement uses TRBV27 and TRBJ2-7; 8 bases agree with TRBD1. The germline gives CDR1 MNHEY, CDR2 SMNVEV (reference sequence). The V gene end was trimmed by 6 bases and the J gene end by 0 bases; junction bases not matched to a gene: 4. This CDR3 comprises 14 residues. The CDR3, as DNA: TGTGCCAGCAGGGGACAGGTGAGCTCCTACGAGCAGTACTTC. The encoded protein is CASRGQVSSYEQYF.

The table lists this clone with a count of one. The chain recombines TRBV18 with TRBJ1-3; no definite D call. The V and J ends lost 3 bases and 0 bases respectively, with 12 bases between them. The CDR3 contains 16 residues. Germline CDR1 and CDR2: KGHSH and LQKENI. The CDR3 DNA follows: TGTGCCAGCTCACCGGCCTATCGGGGCTCTGGAAACACCATATATTTT. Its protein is CASSPAYRGSGNTIYF.